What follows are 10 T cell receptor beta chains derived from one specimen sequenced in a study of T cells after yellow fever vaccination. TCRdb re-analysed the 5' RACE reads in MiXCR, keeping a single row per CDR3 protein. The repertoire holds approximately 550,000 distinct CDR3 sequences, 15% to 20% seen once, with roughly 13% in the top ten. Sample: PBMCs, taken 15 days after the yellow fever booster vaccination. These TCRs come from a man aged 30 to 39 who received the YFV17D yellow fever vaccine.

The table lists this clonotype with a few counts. CDR3 sequence: CASSLVMGQPLTYEQYF. The DNA for the CDR3 is TGTGCCAGCAGCTTAGTAATGGGACAGCCTTTGACCTACGAGCAGTACTTC. The chain uses TRBV7-9 and TRBJ2-7, with TRBD1 matching 7 bases. This CDR3 has 17 amino acids. In germline, CDR1 is SEHNR, CDR2 FQNEAQ (reference sequence). V was clipped by 1 base and J by 2 bases; unmatched bases: 11. Full variable domain (rest looked up from reference TRBV7-9 and TRBJ2-7): DTGVSQNPRHKITKRGQNVTFRCDPISEHNRLYWYRQTLGQGPEFLTYFQNEAQLEKSRLLSDRFSAERPKGSFSTLEIQRTEQGDSAMYLCASSLVMGQPLTYEQYFGPGTRLTVT.

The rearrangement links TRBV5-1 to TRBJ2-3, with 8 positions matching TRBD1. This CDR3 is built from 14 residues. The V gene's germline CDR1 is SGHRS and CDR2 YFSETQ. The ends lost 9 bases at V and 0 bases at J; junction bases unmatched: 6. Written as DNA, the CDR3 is TGCGCCACCCAGACAGGGGACAGCACAGATACGCAGTATTTT. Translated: CATQTGDSTDTQYF.

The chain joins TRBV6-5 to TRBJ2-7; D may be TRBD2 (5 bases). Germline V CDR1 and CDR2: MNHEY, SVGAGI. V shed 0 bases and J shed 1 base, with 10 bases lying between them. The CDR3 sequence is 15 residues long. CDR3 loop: CASSYSKSGSYEQYF. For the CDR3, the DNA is TGTGCCAGCAGTTACTCGAAAAGCGGTTCCTACGAGCAGTACTTC.

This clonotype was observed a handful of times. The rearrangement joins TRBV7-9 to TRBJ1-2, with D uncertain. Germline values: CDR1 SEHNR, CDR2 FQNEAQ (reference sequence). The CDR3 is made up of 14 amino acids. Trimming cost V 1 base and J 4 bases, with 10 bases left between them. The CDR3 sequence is CASSLDDGIYGYTF. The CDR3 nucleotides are TGTGCCAGCAGCTTAGACGACGGAATCTATGGCTACACCTTC.

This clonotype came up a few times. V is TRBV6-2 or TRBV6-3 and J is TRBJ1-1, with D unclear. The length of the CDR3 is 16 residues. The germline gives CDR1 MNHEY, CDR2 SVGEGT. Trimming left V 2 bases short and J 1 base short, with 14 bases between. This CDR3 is CASSYTRDSGNTEAFF. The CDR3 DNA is TGTGCCAGCAGTTACACACGGGATTCCGGGAACACTGAAGCTTTCTTT.

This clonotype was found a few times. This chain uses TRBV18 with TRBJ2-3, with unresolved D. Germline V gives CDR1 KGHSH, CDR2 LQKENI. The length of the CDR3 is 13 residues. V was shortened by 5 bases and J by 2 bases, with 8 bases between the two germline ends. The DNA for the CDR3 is TGTGCCAGCTCAATAGGGTCCACAGATACGCAGTATTTT. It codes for CASSIGSTDTQYF. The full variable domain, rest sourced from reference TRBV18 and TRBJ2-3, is NAGVMQNPRHLVRRRGQEARLRCSPMKGHSHVYWYRQLPEEGLKFMVYLQKENIIDESGMPKERFSAEFPKEGPSILRIQQVVRGDSAAYFCASSIGSTDTQYFGPGTRLTVL.

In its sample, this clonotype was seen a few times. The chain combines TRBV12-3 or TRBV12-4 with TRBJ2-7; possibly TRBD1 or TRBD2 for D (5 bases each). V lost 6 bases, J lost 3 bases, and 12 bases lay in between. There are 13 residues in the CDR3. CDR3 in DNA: TGTGCCAGCAGCAGCCGGGACGGCTACGAGCAGTACTTC. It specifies CASSSRDGYEQYF.

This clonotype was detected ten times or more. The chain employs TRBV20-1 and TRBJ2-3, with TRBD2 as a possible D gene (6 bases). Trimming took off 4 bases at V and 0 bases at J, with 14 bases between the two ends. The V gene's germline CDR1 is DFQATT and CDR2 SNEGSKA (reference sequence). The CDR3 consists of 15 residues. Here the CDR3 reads CSAKRGGPSTDTQYF. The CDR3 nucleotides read TGCAGTGCTAAACGGGGAGGACCTAGCACAGATACGCAGTATTTT.

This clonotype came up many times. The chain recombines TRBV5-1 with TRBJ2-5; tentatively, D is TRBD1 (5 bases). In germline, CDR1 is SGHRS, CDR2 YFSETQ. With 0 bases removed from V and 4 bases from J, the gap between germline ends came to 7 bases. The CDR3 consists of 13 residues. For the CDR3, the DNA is TGCGCCAGCAGCTTGGAGGGGCTAGAGACCCAGTACTTC. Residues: CASSLEGLETQYF.

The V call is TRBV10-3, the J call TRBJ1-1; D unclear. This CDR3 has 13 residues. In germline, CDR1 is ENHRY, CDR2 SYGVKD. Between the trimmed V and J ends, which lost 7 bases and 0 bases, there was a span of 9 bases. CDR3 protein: CAIKGDVNTEAFF. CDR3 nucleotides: TGTGCCATCAAAGGTGACGTGAACACTGAAGCTTTCTTT.